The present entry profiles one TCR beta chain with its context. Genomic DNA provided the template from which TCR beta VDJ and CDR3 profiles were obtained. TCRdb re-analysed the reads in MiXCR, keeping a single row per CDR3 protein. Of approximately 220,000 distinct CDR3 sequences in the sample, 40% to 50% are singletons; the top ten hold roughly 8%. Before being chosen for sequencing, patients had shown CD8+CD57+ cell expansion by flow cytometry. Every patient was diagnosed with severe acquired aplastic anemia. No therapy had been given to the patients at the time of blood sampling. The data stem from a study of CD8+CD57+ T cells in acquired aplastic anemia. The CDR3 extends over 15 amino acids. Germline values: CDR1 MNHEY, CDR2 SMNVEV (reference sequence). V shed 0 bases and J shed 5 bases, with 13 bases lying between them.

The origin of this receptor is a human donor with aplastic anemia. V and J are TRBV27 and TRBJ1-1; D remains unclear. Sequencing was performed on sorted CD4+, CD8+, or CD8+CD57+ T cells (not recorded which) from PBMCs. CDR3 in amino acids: CASSLSMGFGTEAFF. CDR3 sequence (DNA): TGTGCCAGCAGTTTATCGATGGGGTTCGGGACTGAAGCTTTCTTT.